A single sample is the source of the 26 T cell receptor beta chains below, sequenced in a study of spatial heterogeneity in lung cancer. TCRdb passed the 5' RACE reads through MiXCR, listing each CDR3 protein once. The table has tens of thousands of distinct CDR3 sequences, 6.5% to 9.5% seen once. Time point specified: sample taken at primary tumor resection. Sequences were derived from PBMCs, sampled at surgery. The receptors originated from a male donor with early-stage non-small cell lung cancer.

There are many counts of this clonotype. This sequence joins TRBV7-2 and TRBJ1-4; perhaps TRBD1 as D (6 bases). CDR3 length: 15 residues. In germline, CDR1 is SGHTA, CDR2 FQGNSA. V lost 4 bases, J lost 0 bases, and 9 bases lay in between. CDR3 protein: CASSSGQPTNEKLFF. DNA for the CDR3: TGTGCCAGCAGCTCCGGACAGCCAACTAATGAAAAACTGTTTTTT.

The rearrangement joins TRBV2 to TRBJ1-5; the match to TRBD1 covers 7 bases. V trimming: 6 bases; J trimming: 2 bases; junction bases outside the gene matches: 7. Germline CDR1 SNHLY, CDR2 FYNNEI. CDR3 length: 15 residues. CDR3 DNA sequence: TGTGCCAGCAGAGACAGGGCGGGAGGCAATCAGCCCCAGCATTTT. It translates to CASRDRAGGNQPQHF.

This clonotype has at least ten counts. CDR3 in amino acids: CASSLGGGTGSIV. The CDR3 bases are TGTGCCAGCAGCTTAGGAGGAGGGACAGGGTCAATCGTC. The chain has TRBV11-1 and TRBJ2-7; 9 nucleotides align to TRBD1. The germline CDR1 and CDR2 sequences are SGHAT and FQDESV (reference sequence). There are 13 residues in the CDR3.

By proportion, this clonotype is medium-sized. The chain is built from TRBV9 and TRBJ2-3, with D tentatively TRBD1 (6 bases). The CDR3 sequence is 15 residues long. Trimming stripped 3 bases from V and 0 bases from J, with 11 bases between. Germline-derived CDR1 and CDR2 are SGDLS and YYNGEE. CDR3 nucleotide sequence: TGTGCCAGCAGCGAACAGGGAACTAGCACAGATACGCAGTATTTT. Its translation: CASSEQGTSTDTQYF.

This clonotype has just a few counts. In DNA, the CDR3 is TGTGCCAGCAGCTTAACTTGGGGATCCTACAATGAGCAGTTCTTC. This translates into CASSLTWGSYNEQFF. The chain is built from TRBV7-3 and TRBJ2-1; D unresolved. The CDR3 is 15 amino acids. V lost 0 bases and J lost 1, with 7 bases in between. Germline lookup yields CDR1 SGHTA and CDR2 FQGTGA. Full variable domain (rest looked up from reference TRBV7-3 and TRBJ2-1): GAGVSQTPSNKVTEKGKYVELRCDPISGHTALYWYRQSLGQGPEFLIYFQGTGAADDSGLPNDRFFAVRPEGSVSTLKIQRTERGDSAVYLCASSLTWGSYNEQFFGPGTRLTVL.

The chain combines TRBV3-1 with TRBJ2-1; 8 nucleotides line up with TRBD1. Per the germline V gene, CDR1 is LGHDT and CDR2 is YNNKEL (reference sequence). The CDR3 loop spans 14 amino acids. V dropped 4 bases and J dropped 9; count of bases not matched to a gene: 8. CDR3 sequence reads: CASSPWTGSGEQFF. CDR3 in DNA: TGTGCCAGCAGCCCCTGGACAGGGTCCGGTGAGCAGTTCTTC.

The chain employs TRBV18 and TRBJ1-2, with a possible D match to TRBD1 (5 bases). The CDR3 has 16 amino acids. Trimming took 2 bases from V and 2 from J, leaving 15 bases between them. The germline V gene has CDR1 KGHSH and CDR2 LQKENI. CDR3 nucleotide sequence: TGTGCCAGCTCACCAATGCAGGGATCTGCCAACTATGGCTACACCTTC. Translation: CASSPMQGSANYGYTF.

This clonotype has ten or more counts. J is TRBJ2-1 and V is TRBV7-3; possible D gene TRBD1, 6 bases. Germline-derived CDR1 and CDR2 are SGHTA and FQGTGA. The CDR3 runs 14 residues. With 2 bases removed from V and 6 bases from J, the gap between germline ends came to 11 bases. The CDR3 nucleotides read TGTGCCAGCAGCTTATCCCAGGGGCGCAATGAGCAGTTCTTC. It encodes CASSLSQGRNEQFF.

The rearrangement links TRBV3-1 to TRBJ2-2; TRBD2 agrees at 9 bases. The CDR3 has 15 amino acids. Trimming at V came to 5 bases and at J to 0 bases, leaving 1 base not matched to a gene. The germline V gene has CDR1 LGHDT and CDR2 YNNKEL (reference sequence). CDR3 in amino acids: CASSASGTNTGELFF. The CDR3 nucleotides read TGTGCCAGCAGCGCTAGCGGGACGAACACCGGGGAGCTGTTTTTT.

This clonotype appeared many times. The chain uses TRBV7-8 and TRBJ2-5, with D unclear. V was shortened by 0 bases and J by 6 bases, with 11 bases between the two germline ends. The CDR3 runs 14 residues. Per germline, CDR1 SGHVS and CDR2 FQNEAQ. As DNA, the CDR3 is TGTGCCAGCAGCTTAGCGTCGGTCCGGCAGACCCAGTACTTC. As protein: CASSLASVRQTQYF.

Ten or more counts support this clonotype. The chain couples TRBV18 to TRBJ2-3; no reliable D call. CDR1 is KGHSH and CDR2 is LQKENI in the germline V gene. This CDR3 region has 12 residues. The ends were cut back, 2 bases at V and 4 bases at J, with 4 bases in the middle. The CDR3 is CASSPSSDTQYF. CDR3 nucleotides: TGTGCCAGCTCACCATCCTCAGATACGCAGTATTTT.

This clonotype was detected many times. This chain uses TRBV7-3 with TRBJ2-6; tentatively, D is TRBD2 (6 bases). V dropped 6 bases and J dropped 0 bases, with 21 bases sitting between them. This CDR3 comprises 19 residues. Germline assignment: CDR1 SGHTA and CDR2 FQGTGA. The CDR3 DNA is TGTGCCAGCAGTCCCCGCCTAGGGCAGGGAGGCTCTGGGGCCAACGTCCTGACTTTC. The encoded protein is CASSPRLGQGGSGANVLTF.

This clonotype was found many times. The rearrangement joins TRBV27 to TRBJ2-1, with 8 nucleotides matching TRBD2. Trimming removed 6 bases from V and 0 bases from J; junction bases left unmatched: 10. The CDR3 is 17 residues long. CDR1 is MNHEY, CDR2 SMNVEV, per germline (reference sequence). The CDR3 DNA is TGTGCCAGCAGCCCGGGGGGGGGGCCCTCCTCCTACAATGAGCAGTTCTTC. It specifies CASSPGGGPSSYNEQFF.

This clonotype came up many times. This chain uses TRBV20-1 with TRBJ2-3; possible D gene TRBD2, 6 bases. There are 13 residues in the CDR3. The V and J ends lost 4 bases and 6 bases respectively, with 14 bases between them. Germline V gene lookup returns CDR1 DFQATT and CDR2 SNEGSKA (reference sequence). In DNA form, the CDR3 reads TGCAGTGCTATCTGGACGGGAGCTGATACGCAGTATTTT. This codes for CSAIWTGADTQYF.

The chain recombines TRBV20-1 with TRBJ2-1; D might be TRBD1 (6 bases). This CDR3 has 12 amino acids. Trimming shortened V by 5 bases and J by 9 bases, and 14 bases separated the two germline ends. Per the germline V gene, CDR1 is DFQATT and CDR2 is SNEGSKA (reference sequence). The CDR3 here is CSASLTGTEQFF. The CDR3 nucleotides are TGCAGTGCTTCCCTAACAGGGACTGAGCAGTTCTTC.

Worth noting for this clonotype: A read error is possible here, since a much larger clone lies one base away. This chain joins TRBV4-3 and TRBJ2-1, with TRBD2 matching 7 bases. CDR3 size: 14 residues. V lost 5 bases and J lost 9; bases outside the gene matches: 10. Germline V gives CDR1 LGHNA, CDR2 YSLEER. The CDR3 sequence is CASSSSRLAGEQFF. The CDR3 bases are TGCGCCAGCAGCTCCAGTAGACTAGCTGGTGAGCAGTTCTTC.

This chain joins TRBV7-2 and TRBJ2-3, with D perhaps matching TRBD1 (6 bases). The germline gives CDR1 SGHTA, CDR2 FQGNSA. This CDR3 comprises 14 residues. V was shortened by 4 bases and J by 1 base, with 9 bases between the two germline ends. CDR3 DNA sequence: TGTGCCAGCAGCTACGGGACACGCACAGATACGCAGTATTTT. Its translation is CASSYGTRTDTQYF.

This clonotype was detected ten times or more. As DNA, the CDR3 is TGTGCCACCAGTGACCGAATAGCGGGAGGGCGCAGTGATGAGCAGTTCTTC. It is translated as CATSDRIAGGRSDEQFF. The chain is built from TRBV24-1 and TRBJ2-1, with 11 bases identical to TRBD2. The CDR3 has 17 amino acids. CDR1 and CDR2 from the germline V gene are KGHDR and SFDVKD. Unmatched junction bases numbered 12, after V lost 4 bases and J lost 8 bases.

The V call is TRBV25-1, the J call TRBJ1-2, with D unclear. V was shortened by 6 bases and J by 3 bases, with 11 bases between the two germline ends. This CDR3 comprises 13 residues. In germline, CDR1 is MGHDK, CDR2 SYGVNS. The CDR3 DNA reads TGTGCCAGCAGGAAGGGTGTCGACTATGGCTACACCTTC. Translation gives CASRKGVDYGYTF.

V usage is TRBV6-1 and J usage is TRBJ2-3; 9 positions match TRBD1. The V and J ends lost 6 bases and 6 bases, in that order; junction bases with no gene match: 7. CDR1 is MNHNS, CDR2 SASEGT, per germline. The CDR3 has 14 amino acids. CDR3 coding DNA: TGTGCCAGCAGCTTAGACAGGGGGTCGGATACGCAGTATTTT. Its translation: CASSLDRGSDTQYF.

In its sample, this clonotype was seen many times. J is TRBJ1-1 and V is TRBV7-2; the D gene is possibly TRBD1 (5 bases). This CDR3 is built from 14 residues. V gave up 2 bases and J gave up 1 base, with 8 bases separating them. Germline values: CDR1 SGHTA, CDR2 FQGNSA. The CDR3 protein is CASSLQGTNTEAFF. CDR3 coding DNA: TGTGCCAGCAGCTTACAGGGAACGAACACTGAAGCTTTCTTT.

Concerning this clonotype: Germline is not matched at one junction end, which may reflect a read error. The rearrangement uses TRBV6-5 and TRBJ2-5; 8 bases fit TRBD2. The CDR3 contains 16 residues. Germline CDR1 is MNHEY and CDR2 is SVGAGI. CDR3 nucleotides: TGTGCCAGCACTTACGGGGGGGGACTCCCCATGGAGACCCAGTACTTC. Translated: CASTYGGGLPMETQYF.

The table lists this clonotype with many counts. The genes are TRBV14 and TRBJ1-5; D gene uncertain. Trimming took 4 bases from V and 5 from J, leaving 9 bases between them. The CDR3 is made up of 13 amino acids. CDR1 is SGHDN and CDR2 is FVKESK in the germline V gene. The CDR3 sequence: CASSLAPDQPQHF. CDR3 sequence (DNA): TGTGCCAGCAGCCTAGCACCCGATCAGCCCCAGCATTTT.

This clonotype has a count of ten or more. The J gene is TRBJ1-1, the V gene TRBV6-2 or TRBV6-3; D is perhaps TRBD1 (5 bases). The V and J ends lost 7 bases and 0 bases respectively, with 15 bases between them. This CDR3 spans 15 amino acids. CDR1 and CDR2 (germline): MNHEY, SVGEGT. The CDR3 protein is CASNPQGDMNTEAFF. The CDR3 DNA follows: TGTGCCAGCAATCCCCAGGGCGATATGAACACTGAAGCTTTCTTT.

In its sample, this clonotype was seen many times. The chain couples TRBV19 to TRBJ2-1, with D hard to call. Germline lookup yields CDR1 LNHDA and CDR2 SQIVND (reference sequence). This CDR3 contains 15 residues. V shed 6 bases and J shed 9 bases, with 21 bases lying between them. CDR3 bases: TGTGCCAGTAGGCCCGGAGCACCCAGAGCCGGTGAGCAGTTCTTC. It translates to CASRPGAPRAGEQFF.

This clonotype turned up a few times. This chain connects TRBV13 to TRBJ1-1; D is ambiguous. The germline CDR1 and CDR2 sequences are PRHDT and FYEKMQ (reference sequence). Trimming pared 3 bases from V and 4 bases from J, leaving 12 bases between. This CDR3 spans 14 amino acids. The CDR3 sequence is CASSFRGSGTEAFF. In nucleotides, the CDR3 is TGTGCCAGCAGCTTTAGAGGGTCCGGCACTGAAGCTTTCTTT.